This T cell receptor beta chain was documented in a study of T cells in women clearing cervical HPV infection. As for the study in general: With HLA typing for only a few women, HLA confounding remains possible. Study-level results: Repertoire richness, not evenness, was significantly elevated in CIN3+ cases versus controls. TRBV6-7 relative abundance averaged approximately 0.1% in cases and about 0.15% in controls.

Remarks on this clone: Its antigen remains unknown. Coverage ceases 3 residues before the CDR3 finishes, and the germline J gene fills in the end.

Sequencing was performed with immunoSEQ multiplex PCR; in TCRdb, only in-frame clones are kept and a portion is missing. The listing records about 30,000 clones. Trimming pared 6 bases from V and 7 bases from J, leaving 19 bases between. This CDR3 has 14 residues. CDR1 is DFQATT and CDR2 is SNEGSKA in the germline V gene (reference sequence). The sequenced material came from blood buffy coat. This sequence originates from a woman between 18 and 75 years old with a cervical HPV16 infection that either progressed to CIN3+ or cleared (not recorded which). The V gene is TRBV20-1, the J gene TRBJ2-4, with D unresolved. This CDR3 reads CSATSHQTPNIQYF. Partial CDR3 DNA: TGCAGTGCCACATCGCACCAAACACCCAACATT.